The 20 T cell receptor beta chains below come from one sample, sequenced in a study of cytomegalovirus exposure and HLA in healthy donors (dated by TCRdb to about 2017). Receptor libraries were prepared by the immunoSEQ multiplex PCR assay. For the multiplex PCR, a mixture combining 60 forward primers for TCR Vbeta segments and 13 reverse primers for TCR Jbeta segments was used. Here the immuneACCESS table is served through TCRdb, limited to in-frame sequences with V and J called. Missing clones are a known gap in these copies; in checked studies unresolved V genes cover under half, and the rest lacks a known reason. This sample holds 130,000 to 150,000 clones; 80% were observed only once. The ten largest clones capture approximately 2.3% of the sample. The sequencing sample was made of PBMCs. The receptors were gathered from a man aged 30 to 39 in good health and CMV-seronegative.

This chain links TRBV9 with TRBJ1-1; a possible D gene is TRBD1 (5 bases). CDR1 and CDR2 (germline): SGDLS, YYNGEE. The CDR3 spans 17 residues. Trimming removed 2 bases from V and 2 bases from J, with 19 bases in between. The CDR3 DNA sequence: TGTGCCAGCAGCGTTGCTGATACGGCAGGGTTCAACACTGAAGCTTTCTTT. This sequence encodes CASSVADTAGFNTEAFF.

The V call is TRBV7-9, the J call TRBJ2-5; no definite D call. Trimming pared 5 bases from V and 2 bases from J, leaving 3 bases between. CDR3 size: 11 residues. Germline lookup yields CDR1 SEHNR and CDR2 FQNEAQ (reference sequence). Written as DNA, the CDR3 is TGTGCCAGCAGCGTACAAGAGACCCAGTACTTC. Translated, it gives CASSVQETQYF.

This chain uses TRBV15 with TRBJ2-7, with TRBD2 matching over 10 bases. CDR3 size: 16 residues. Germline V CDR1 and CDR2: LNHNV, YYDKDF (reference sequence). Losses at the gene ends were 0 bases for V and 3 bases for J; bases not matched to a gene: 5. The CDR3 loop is CATSRDLGLAFYEQYF. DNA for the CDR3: TGTGCCACCAGCAGAGATTTGGGACTAGCGTTCTACGAGCAGTACTTC.

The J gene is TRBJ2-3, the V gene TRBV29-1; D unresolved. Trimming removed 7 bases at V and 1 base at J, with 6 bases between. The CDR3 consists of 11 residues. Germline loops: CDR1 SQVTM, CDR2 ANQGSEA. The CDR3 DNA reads TGCAGCGGCGTTCGCACAGATACGCAGTATTTT. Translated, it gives CSGVRTDTQYF.

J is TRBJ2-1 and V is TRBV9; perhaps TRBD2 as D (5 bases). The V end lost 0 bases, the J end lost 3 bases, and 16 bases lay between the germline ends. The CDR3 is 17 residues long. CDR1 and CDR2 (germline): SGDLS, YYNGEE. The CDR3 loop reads CASSVDGSTTLYNEQFF. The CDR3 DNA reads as TGTGCCAGCAGCGTAGATGGGAGCACCACACTCTACAATGAGCAGTTCTTC.

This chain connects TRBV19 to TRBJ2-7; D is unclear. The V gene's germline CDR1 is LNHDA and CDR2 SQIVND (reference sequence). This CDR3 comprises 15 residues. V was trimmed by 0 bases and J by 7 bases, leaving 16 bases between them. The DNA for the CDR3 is TGTGCCAGTAGTATAGATCTTACGGCAGGTCGGGAGCAGTACTTC. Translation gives CASSIDLTAGREQYF.

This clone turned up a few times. The CDR3 is CASSPPGKGSYEQYF. CDR3 nucleotides: TGTGCCAGCTCACCACCCGGGAAAGGGTCCTACGAGCAGTACTTC. V gene TRBV18 combines with J gene TRBJ2-7, with D perhaps matching TRBD2 (5 bases). CDR3 length equals 15 residues. V was pared by 0 bases and J by 1 base, with 10 bases between. Germline loops: CDR1 KGHSH, CDR2 LQKENI.

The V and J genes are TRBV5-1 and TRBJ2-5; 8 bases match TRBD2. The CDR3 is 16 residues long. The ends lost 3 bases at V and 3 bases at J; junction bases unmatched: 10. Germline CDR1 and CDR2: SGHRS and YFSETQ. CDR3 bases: TGCGCCAGCAGCTGGACTAGCCTTAAAATTAAAGAGACCCAGTACTTC. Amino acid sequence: CASSWTSLKIKETQYF.

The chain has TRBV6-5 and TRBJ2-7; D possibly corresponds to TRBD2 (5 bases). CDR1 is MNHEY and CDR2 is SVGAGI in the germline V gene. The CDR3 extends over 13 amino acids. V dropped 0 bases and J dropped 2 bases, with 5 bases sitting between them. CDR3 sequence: CASSYSRAYEQYF. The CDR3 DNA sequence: TGTGCCAGCAGTTACTCGAGGGCCTACGAGCAGTACTTC.

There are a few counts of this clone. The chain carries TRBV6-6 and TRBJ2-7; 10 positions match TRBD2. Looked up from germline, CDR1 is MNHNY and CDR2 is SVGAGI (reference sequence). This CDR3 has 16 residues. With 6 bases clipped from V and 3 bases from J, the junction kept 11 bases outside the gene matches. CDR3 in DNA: TGTGCCAGCAGCCCTTCAGGACTAGCGGAGGTCTACGAGCAGTACTTC. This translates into CASSPSGLAEVYEQYF.

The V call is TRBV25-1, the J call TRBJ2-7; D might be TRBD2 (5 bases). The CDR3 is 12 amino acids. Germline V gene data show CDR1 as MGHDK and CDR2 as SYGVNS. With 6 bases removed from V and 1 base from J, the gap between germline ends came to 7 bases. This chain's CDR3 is CASRRTSYEQYF. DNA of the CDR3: TGTGCCAGCAGACGGACTTCCTACGAGCAGTACTTC.

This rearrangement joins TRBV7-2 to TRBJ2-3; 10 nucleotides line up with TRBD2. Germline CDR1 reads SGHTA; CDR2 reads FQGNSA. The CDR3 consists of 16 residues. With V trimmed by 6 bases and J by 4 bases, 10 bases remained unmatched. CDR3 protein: CASRVMSGRAADTQYF. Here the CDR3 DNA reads TGTGCCAGCAGAGTAATGAGCGGGAGGGCCGCAGATACGCAGTATTTT.

CDR3 region: CAWSRLAPNEQFF. As DNA, the CDR3 is TGTGCCTGGAGTAGACTAGCCCCCAATGAGCAGTTCTTC. The rearrangement uses TRBV30 and TRBJ2-1, with TRBD2 matching over 7 bases. J was trimmed by 6 bases and V by 2 bases; bases with no gene match: 4. The germline V gene encodes CDR1 GTSNPN and CDR2 SVGIG (reference sequence). The CDR3 spans 13 residues.

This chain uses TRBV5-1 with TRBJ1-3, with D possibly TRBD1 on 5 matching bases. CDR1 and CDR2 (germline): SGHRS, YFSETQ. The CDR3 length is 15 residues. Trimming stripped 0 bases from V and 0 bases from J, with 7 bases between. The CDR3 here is CASSLGDSSGNTIYF. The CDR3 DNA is TGCGCCAGCAGCTTGGGCGACAGCTCTGGAAACACCATATATTTT.

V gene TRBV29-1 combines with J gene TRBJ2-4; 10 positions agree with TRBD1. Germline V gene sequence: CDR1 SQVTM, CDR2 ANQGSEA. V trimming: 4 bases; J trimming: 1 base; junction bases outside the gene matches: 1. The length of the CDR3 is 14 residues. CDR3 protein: CSVGTGGAKNIQYF. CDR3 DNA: TGCAGCGTTGGGACAGGGGGGGCCAAAAACATTCAGTACTTC.

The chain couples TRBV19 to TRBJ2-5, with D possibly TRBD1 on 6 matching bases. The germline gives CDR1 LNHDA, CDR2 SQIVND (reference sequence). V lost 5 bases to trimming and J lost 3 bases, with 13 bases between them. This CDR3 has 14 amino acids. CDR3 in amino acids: CASSFLPGEETQYF. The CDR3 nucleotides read TGTGCCAGTAGTTTCCTCCCAGGGGAAGAGACCCAGTACTTC.

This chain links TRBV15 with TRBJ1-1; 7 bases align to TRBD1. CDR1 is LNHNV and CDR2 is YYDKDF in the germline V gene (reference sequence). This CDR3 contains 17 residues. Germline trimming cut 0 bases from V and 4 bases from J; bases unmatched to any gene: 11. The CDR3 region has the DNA TGTGCCACCAGCAGAGATCCACAGGGGACAGTGAGCACTGAAGCTTTCTTT. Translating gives CATSRDPQGTVSTEAFF. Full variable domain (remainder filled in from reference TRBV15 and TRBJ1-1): DAMVIQNPRYQVTQFGKPVTLSCSQTLNHNVMYWYQQKSSQAPKLLFHYYDKDFNNEADTPDNFQSRRPNTSFCFLDIRSPGLGDTAMYLCATSRDPQGTVSTEAFFGQGTRLTVV.

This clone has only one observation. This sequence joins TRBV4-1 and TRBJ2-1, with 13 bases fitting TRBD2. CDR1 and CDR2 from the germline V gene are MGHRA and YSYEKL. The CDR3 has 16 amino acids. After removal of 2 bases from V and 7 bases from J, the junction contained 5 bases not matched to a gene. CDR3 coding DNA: TGCGCCAGCAGCCAACCGACTAGCGGGAGGAAGAATGAGCAGTTCTTC. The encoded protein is CASSQPTSGRKNEQFF.

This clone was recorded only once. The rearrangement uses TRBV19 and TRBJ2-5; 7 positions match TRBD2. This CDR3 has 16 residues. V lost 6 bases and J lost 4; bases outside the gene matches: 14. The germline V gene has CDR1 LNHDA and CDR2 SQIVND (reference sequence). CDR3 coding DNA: TGTGCCAGTAGGCCAAGGCTAGCGGAGACCGGAGAGACCCAGTACTTC. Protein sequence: CASRPRLAETGETQYF. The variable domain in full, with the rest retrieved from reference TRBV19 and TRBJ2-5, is DGGITQSPKYLFRKEGQNVTLSCEQNLNHDAMYWYRQDPGQGLRLIYYSQIVNDFQKGDIAEGYSVSREKKESFPLTVTSAQKNPTAFYLCASRPRLAETGETQYFGPGTRLLVL.

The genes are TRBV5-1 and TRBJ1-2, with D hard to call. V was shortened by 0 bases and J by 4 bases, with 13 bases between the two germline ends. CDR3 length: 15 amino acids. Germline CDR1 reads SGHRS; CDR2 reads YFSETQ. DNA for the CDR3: TGCGCCAGCAGCTTGGTACCAGGCCCGGTCTATGGCTACACCTTC. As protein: CASSLVPGPVYGYTF.